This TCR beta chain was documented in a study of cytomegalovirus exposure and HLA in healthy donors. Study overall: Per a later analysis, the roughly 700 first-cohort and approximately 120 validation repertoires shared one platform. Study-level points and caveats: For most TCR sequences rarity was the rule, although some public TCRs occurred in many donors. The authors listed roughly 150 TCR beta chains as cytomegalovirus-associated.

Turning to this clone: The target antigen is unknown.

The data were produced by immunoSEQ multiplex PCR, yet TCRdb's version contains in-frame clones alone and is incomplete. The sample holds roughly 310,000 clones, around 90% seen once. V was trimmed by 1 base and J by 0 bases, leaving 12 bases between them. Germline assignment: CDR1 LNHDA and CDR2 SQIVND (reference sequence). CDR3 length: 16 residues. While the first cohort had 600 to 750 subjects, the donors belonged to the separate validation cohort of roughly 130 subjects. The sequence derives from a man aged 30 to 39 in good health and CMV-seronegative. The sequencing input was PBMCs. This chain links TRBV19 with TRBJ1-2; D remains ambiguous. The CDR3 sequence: CASSIGSREANYGYTF. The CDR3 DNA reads TGTGCCAGTAGTATAGGGTCGAGAGAGGCTAACTATGGCTACACCTTC.